A single sample is the source of the 21 T cell receptor beta chains below, sequenced in a study of STAT5B mutations in CD4+ large granular lymphocyte leukemia. Profiling relied on immunoSEQ multiplex PCR, and the TCRdb table lists in-frame clones only, not all of them. The sample has tens of thousands of clones, approximately 80% seen once. Specimen: CD4+ T cells from blood buffy coats. The source of these receptors is a human donor in good health.

This clone was seen once. The V call is TRBV29-1, the J call TRBJ2-5, with D uncertain. The CDR3 contains 10 residues. CDR1 and CDR2 (germline): SQVTM, ANQGSEA. The V and J ends lost 0 bases and 4 bases respectively, with 0 bases between them. The CDR3 DNA follows: TGCAGCGTTGAAGAAGAGACCCAGTACTTC. Translation gives CSVEEETQYF.

V gene TRBV4-2 combines with J gene TRBJ2-7; D is uncertain. Between the trimmed V and J ends, which lost 1 base and 3 bases, there was a span of 4 bases. The germline V gene encodes CDR1 LGHNA and CDR2 YNFKEQ. The CDR3 is made up of 12 amino acids. The CDR3 is CASSQGVYEQYF. For the CDR3, the DNA is TGTGCCAGCAGCCAAGGAGTCTACGAGCAGTACTTC.

The rearrangement uses TRBV7-2 and TRBJ2-7; 9 bases map to TRBD1. V lost 8 bases, J lost 2 bases, and 4 bases stayed unmatched. This CDR3 has 13 amino acids. Germline CDR1 is SGHTA and CDR2 is FQGNSA. The CDR3 region is CASSRDRAYEQYF. The CDR3 DNA sequence: TGTGCCAGCTCCCGGGACAGGGCCTACGAGCAGTACTTC.

The rearrangement uses TRBV29-1 and TRBJ1-4; 9 bases are a match to TRBD1. V gave up 6 bases and J gave up 8 bases; unmatched junction bases: 10. Per the germline V gene, CDR1 is SQVTM and CDR2 is ANQGSEA. The CDR3 sequence is 14 residues long. DNA of the CDR3: TGCAGCGTCGGCGGAACAGGGGGCCTGGAAAAACTGTTTTTT. The encoded protein is CSVGGTGGLEKLFF.

This clone was seen a few times. The rearrangement joins TRBV7-8 to TRBJ2-7; a possible D gene is TRBD2 (5 bases). V was cut by 5 bases and J by 4 bases, with 9 bases left in between. The germline gives CDR1 SGHVS, CDR2 FQNEAQ. The CDR3 spans 12 residues. The CDR3 protein is CASSLLGYEQYF. The CDR3, as DNA: TGTGCCAGCAGCCTACTAGGGTACGAGCAGTACTTC.

This clone has just one count. CDR3 loop: CASSLVVGGGETQYF. CDR3 DNA sequence: TGTGCCAGCAGCTTAGTTGTAGGGGGAGGAGAGACCCAGTACTTC. The chain joins TRBV7-6 to TRBJ2-5; D is tentatively TRBD1 or TRBD2 (6 bases each). CDR1 is SGHVS, CDR2 FNYEAQ, per germline. The CDR3 has 15 residues. Trimming took 1 base from V and 4 from J, leaving 13 bases between them.

The chain uses TRBV30 and TRBJ2-7, with 7 bases lining up with TRBD2. Germline trimming cut 4 bases from V and 0 bases from J; bases unmatched to any gene: 0. This CDR3 region has 12 residues. Germline V gives CDR1 GTSNPN, CDR2 SVGIG (reference sequence). The chain's CDR3 is CAWTSGSYEQYF. In DNA, the CDR3 is TGTGCCTGGACTAGCGGCTCCTACGAGCAGTACTTC.

The rearrangement uses TRBV5-1 and TRBJ2-1; D is unclear. CDR1 SGHRS and CDR2 YFSETQ come from the germline V gene. Trimming cost V 0 bases and J 9 bases, with 10 bases left between them. The CDR3 length is 13 residues. CDR3 sequence (DNA): TGCGCCAGCAGCTTGGCCCCCGAAGGTGAGCAGTTCTTC. Protein: CASSLAPEGEQFF.

This chain connects TRBV15 to TRBJ1-5; D gene ambiguous. Looked up from germline, CDR1 is LNHNV and CDR2 is YYDKDF (reference sequence). Trimming stripped 1 base from V and 5 bases from J, with 12 bases between. The CDR3 is made up of 15 amino acids. The CDR3 DNA sequence: TGTGCCACCAGCAGAGGTCCGGAGGAGGATCAGCCCCAGCATTTT. Its protein product is CATSRGPEEDQPQHF. Looking up the rest from reference TRBV15 and TRBJ1-5 gives the full variable domain: DAMVIQNPRYQVTQFGKPVTLSCSQTLNHNVMYWYQQKSSQAPKLLFHYYDKDFNNEADTPDNFQSRRPNTSFCFLDIRSPGLGDTAMYLCATSRGPEEDQPQHFGDGTRLSIL.

The chain recombines TRBV19 with TRBJ2-3, with D unclear. CDR3 length: 13 residues. Looked up from germline, CDR1 is LNHDA and CDR2 is SQIVND (reference sequence). V was pared by 8 bases and J by 2 bases, with 11 bases between. CDR3 sequence: CASSRKHTDTQYF. The CDR3 nucleotides are TGTGCCAGTTCCAGAAAACACACAGATACGCAGTATTTT.

This chain uses TRBV30 with TRBJ1-1; unclear D gene. This CDR3 contains 13 residues. Trimming removed 1 base from V and 1 base from J, with 7 bases in between. Per the germline V gene, CDR1 is GTSNPN and CDR2 is SVGIG (reference sequence). CDR3 coding DNA: TGTGCCTGGAGTGAGACACGGAACACTGAAGCTTTCTTT. Residues: CAWSETRNTEAFF.

This chain joins TRBV28 and TRBJ1-1, with D unclear. Germline values: CDR1 MDHEN, CDR2 SYDVKM. The CDR3 consists of 15 residues. V was trimmed by 2 bases and J by 1 base, leaving 11 bases between them. CDR3 residues: CASSLAANGNTEAFF. The CDR3 DNA reads as TGTGCCAGCAGTTTAGCAGCGAATGGGAACACTGAAGCTTTCTTT.

The genes are TRBV7-2 and TRBJ2-3; D is uncertain. Germline CDR1 is SGHTA and CDR2 is FQGNSA. Between the trimmed V and J ends, which lost 4 bases and 7 bases, there was a span of 9 bases. The CDR3 extends over 12 amino acids. CDR3 sequence reads: CASSSPKNTQYF. The CDR3 DNA sequence: TGTGCCAGCAGCTCCCCCAAGAATACGCAGTATTTT.

This clone was picked up one time. The chain combines TRBV30 with TRBJ1-3, with D tentatively TRBD1 (6 bases). Trimming removed 3 bases from V and 2 bases from J, with 11 bases in between. The germline CDR1 and CDR2 sequences are GTSNPN and SVGIG (reference sequence). CDR3 length: 14 amino acids. CDR3 nucleotide sequence: TGTGCCTGGAGCCGGACAGCCCCTGGAAACACCATATATTTT. Its protein is CAWSRTAPGNTIYF.

This chain links TRBV5-1 with TRBJ2-1, with D perhaps being TRBD1 or TRBD2 (5 bases each). CDR3 length: 15 amino acids. Germline loops: CDR1 SGHRS, CDR2 YFSETQ. V dropped 3 bases and J dropped 5 bases, with 15 bases sitting between them. The CDR3 coding sequence is TGCGCCAGCAGCTCGCCGGGACCTAGAGACAATGAGCAGTTCTTC. It specifies CASSSPGPRDNEQFF. Together with reference TRBV5-1 and TRBJ2-1, the CDR3 gives the full variable domain: KAGVTQTPRYLIKTRGQQVTLSCSPISGHRSVSWYQQTPGQGLQFLFEYFSETQRNKGNFPGRFSGRQFSNSRSEMNVSTLELGDSALYLCASSSPGPRDNEQFFGPGTRLTVL.

The chain joins TRBV11-2 to TRBJ1-3; no firm D call. Germline V lookup: CDR1 SGHAT, CDR2 FQNNGV. The germline V and J ends were trimmed by 3 bases and 0 bases, with 9 bases remaining between them. The CDR3 runs 15 residues. CDR3 loop: CASSFLILSGNTIYF. For the CDR3, the DNA is TGTGCCAGCAGCTTTCTAATCCTCTCTGGAAACACCATATATTTT.

V usage is TRBV6-6 and J usage is TRBJ2-1, with D perhaps TRBD1 (6 bases). The CDR3 length is 14 residues. V lost 2 bases and J 9 bases, leaving 14 bases between the germline ends. Germline V lookup: CDR1 MNHNY, CDR2 SVGAGI (reference sequence). CDR3 protein: CASSYPGIGGEQFF. The CDR3 DNA follows: TGTGCCAGCAGTTACCCGGGGATAGGGGGTGAGCAGTTCTTC.

J is TRBJ2-7 and V is TRBV15; D may match TRBD1 or TRBD2 (5 bases each). The V gene's germline CDR1 is LNHNV and CDR2 YYDKDF (reference sequence). The CDR3 has 13 residues. Trimming took 5 bases from V and 4 from J, leaving 12 bases between them. The CDR3 sequence is CATSPGPEYEQYF. The CDR3 DNA sequence: TGTGCCACCAGCCCGGGACCCGAGTACGAGCAGTACTTC.

This chain joins TRBV5-1 and TRBJ2-3, with D possibly being TRBD1 or TRBD2 (5 bases each). This CDR3 is built from 13 residues. The germline V gene encodes CDR1 SGHRS and CDR2 YFSETQ. Trimming removed 6 bases from V and 0 bases from J, with 8 bases in between. The DNA for the CDR3 is TGCGCCAGCAATCGGGACAGCACAGATACGCAGTATTTT. Protein sequence: CASNRDSTDTQYF.

This clone has only a few counts. V usage is TRBV11-3 and J usage is TRBJ2-7; D gene uncertain. Germline loops: CDR1 SGHNT, CDR2 YENEEA. Between the trimmed V and J ends, which lost 0 bases and 3 bases, there was a span of 9 bases. The CDR3 length is 14 residues. The CDR3 nucleotides are TGTGCCAGCAGCTTAGAGGACGGATACTACGAGCAGTACTTC. Its translation is CASSLEDGYYEQYF.

The chain has TRBV19 and TRBJ2-6; D remains ambiguous. This CDR3 is 15 amino acids long. The V end was cut by 3 bases, the J end by 0 bases, with 6 bases between. CDR1 is LNHDA and CDR2 is SQIVND in the germline V gene (reference sequence). The CDR3, as DNA: TGTGCCAGTAGTATCACGAACTCTGGGGCCAACGTCCTGACTTTC. Its translation: CASSITNSGANVLTF.